The 31 T cell receptor beta chains reported below all come from one sample, sequenced in a study of T cell responses to AZD1222 COVID-19 vaccine. This table comes from immunoSEQ multiplex PCR, and its TCRdb copy is limited to in-frame clones, with some not included. The sample yields approximately 100,000 clones, around 92% seen once. This material consisted of peripheral blood, taken on day 0 of MenACWY control vaccination. The receptors were gathered from an adult in good health.

The chain combines TRBV3-1 (or the pseudogene TRBV3-2) with TRBJ2-1; a possible D gene is TRBD1 (5 bases). The germline V gene has CDR1 LGHDT and CDR2 YNNKEL (reference sequence). The germline V and J ends were trimmed by 4 bases and 7 bases, with 17 bases remaining between them. This CDR3 has 15 amino acids. The CDR3 bases are TGTGCCAGCAGCCCCAGGACAAGTGTGGGTAATGAGCAGTTCTTC. Encoded protein: CASSPRTSVGNEQFF.

The genes are TRBV29-1 and TRBJ2-3, with 13 bases that match TRBD2. V gave up 7 bases and J gave up 0 bases; unmatched junction bases: 1. Germline CDR1 reads SQVTM; CDR2 reads ANQGSEA. The CDR3 loop spans 14 amino acids. The CDR3 loop is CSEGLAGSTDTQYF. The CDR3, as DNA: TGCAGCGAGGGACTAGCGGGGAGCACAGATACGCAGTATTTT.

The V call is TRBV11-3, the J call TRBJ2-2; D is undetermined. CDR1 is SGHNT, CDR2 YENEEA, per germline. CDR3 length equals 16 residues. The V end lost 4 bases, the J end lost 4 bases, and 16 bases lay between the germline ends. The CDR3 loop is CASSSRLGSGTGELFF. The CDR3 DNA follows: TGTGCCAGCAGCTCCCGACTCGGGTCGGGCACCGGGGAGCTGTTTTTT.

The chain carries TRBV9 and TRBJ2-5; no clear D. CDR1 and CDR2 from the germline V gene are SGDLS and YYNGEE. Trimming pared 3 bases from V and 0 bases from J, leaving 9 bases between. The CDR3 extends over 14 amino acids. CDR3 in amino acids: CASSARLYQETQYF. The CDR3 bases are TGTGCCAGCAGCGCGAGACTGTACCAAGAGACCCAGTACTTC.

V is TRBV4-1 and J is TRBJ2-1, with D tentatively TRBD2 (5 bases). From germline, CDR1 is MGHRA and CDR2 YSYEKL. CDR3 size: 15 residues. V gave up 0 bases and J gave up 1 base, with 7 bases separating them. The CDR3 bases are TGCGCCAGCAGCCAAGATCTAGCTTCCTACAATGAGCAGTTCTTC. This codes for CASSQDLASYNEQFF.

This rearrangement joins TRBV6-5 to TRBJ1-3; TRBD1 is a possible D gene (6 bases). The CDR3 consists of 15 residues. V shed 8 bases and J shed 0 bases, with 14 bases lying between them. CDR1 and CDR2 from the germline V gene are MNHEY and SVGAGI. CDR3 coding DNA: TGTGCCAGCTCGGACAGCTTAGTCTCTGGAAACACCATATATTTT. It is translated as CASSDSLVSGNTIYF.

The chain is built from TRBV4-3 and TRBJ1-6; a weak D match, TRBD1 (5 bases). The CDR3 covers 16 residues. Germline-derived CDR1 and CDR2 are LGHNA and YSLEER. Trimming pared 0 bases from V and 8 bases from J, leaving 14 bases between. CDR3 nucleotides: TGCGCCAGCAGCCAAGATCGTCGGGGCATGTATTCACCCCTCCACTTT. The encoded protein is CASSQDRRGMYSPLHF.

The chain uses TRBV7-2 and TRBJ2-2, with D unclear. The germline V gene has CDR1 SGHTA and CDR2 FQGNSA. V was shortened by 5 bases and J by 7 bases, with 20 bases between the two germline ends. The CDR3 loop spans 16 amino acids. In nucleotides, the CDR3 is TGTGCCAGCAGCCCCTCCCCTGTCGGCATTGGCGGGGAGCTGTTTTTT. It codes for CASSPSPVGIGGELFF.

The count of this clone is one. The chain has TRBV2 and TRBJ1-3; TRBD1 is a possible D gene (6 bases). Trimming removed 6 bases from V and 6 bases from J, with 21 bases in between. The CDR3 spans 16 residues. Germline values: CDR1 SNHLY, CDR2 FYNNEI. The CDR3 region has the DNA TGTGCCAGCAGGGGACACGGACAGAATAAAGAAAACACCATATATTTT. This codes for CASRGHGQNKENTIYF.

The chain has TRBV6-5 and TRBJ1-2, with D uncertain. The V end lost 9 bases, the J end lost 5 bases, and 16 bases lay between the germline ends. The CDR3 is 13 residues long. Germline CDR1 reads MNHEY; CDR2 reads SVGAGI. As DNA, the CDR3 is TGTGCCAGTCGCAACAGCCAGACTTATGGCTACACCTTC. Translated, it gives CASRNSQTYGYTF.

The gene calls are TRBV27 and TRBJ1-5; D not certain. V was pared by 1 base and J by 4 bases, with 11 bases between. CDR3 size: 15 residues. Per the germline V gene, CDR1 is MNHEY and CDR2 is SMNVEV (reference sequence). The CDR3 loop reads CASSLLSGENQPQHF. CDR3 coding DNA: TGTGCCAGCAGTTTATTGAGTGGGGAAAATCAGCCCCAGCATTTT.

The chain combines TRBV7-8 with TRBJ1-4; 9 bases map to TRBD1. V lost 0 bases, J lost 8 bases, and 10 bases stayed unmatched. CDR1 is SGHVS and CDR2 is FQNEAQ in the germline V gene. The CDR3 contains 17 residues. CDR3 sequence reads: CASSLAGAGTGREKLFF. The CDR3 region has the DNA TGTGCCAGCAGCTTAGCGGGGGCCGGGACAGGGCGGGAAAAACTGTTTTTT.

The rearrangement uses TRBV5-1 and TRBJ2-5; D is possibly TRBD2 (6 bases). Germline loops: CDR1 SGHRS, CDR2 YFSETQ. CDR3 size: 16 residues. V was clipped by 7 bases and J by 0 bases, with 19 bases between them. CDR3 sequence: CASGYSRGLYQETQYF. The CDR3 DNA reads TGCGCCAGCGGCTATTCGCGGGGCCTGTACCAAGAGACCCAGTACTTC.

The chain couples TRBV19 to TRBJ1-5, with D possibly being TRBD1 (6 bases). V was clipped by 5 bases and J by 6 bases, with 17 bases between them. The CDR3 spans 15 residues. CDR1 LNHDA and CDR2 SQIVND come from the germline V gene (reference sequence). The DNA for the CDR3 is TGTGCCAGTAGTGCCCGGGACATCATACTTCAGCCCCAGCATTTT. Its protein is CASSARDIILQPQHF.

The rearrangement uses TRBV7-2 and TRBJ1-6; TRBD1 is a possible D gene (5 bases). The CDR3 has 13 residues. The V end lost 1 base, the J end lost 12 bases, and 10 bases lay between the germline ends. CDR1 is SGHTA, CDR2 FQGNSA, per germline. The CDR3 DNA reads as TGTGCCAGCAGCTTAGTCAGGGACGAACCCCTCCACTTT. Amino acids: CASSLVRDEPLHF.

The chain combines TRBV25-1 with TRBJ2-1; no clear D. Trimming removed 4 bases at V and 0 bases at J, with 10 bases between. Germline-derived CDR1 and CDR2 are MGHDK and SYGVNS. This CDR3 contains 15 residues. The DNA for the CDR3 is TGTGCCAGCAGTGCTCTAGATTTCTCCTACAATGAGCAGTTCTTC. It yields the protein CASSALDFSYNEQFF.

This sequence joins TRBV29-1 and TRBJ1-1, with TRBD1 as a possible D gene (5 bases). Per the germline V gene, CDR1 is SQVTM and CDR2 is ANQGSEA. The length of the CDR3 is 12 residues. Trimming stripped 7 bases from V and 13 bases from J, with 22 bases between. The CDR3 DNA is TGCAGCGGAGCAGAATCAGGCCCCAGGGTTTTCTTT. Translated: CSGAESGPRVFF.

V is TRBV5-6 and J is TRBJ2-2; D is perhaps TRBD1 (6 bases). Germline values: CDR1 SGHDT, CDR2 YYEEEE. The CDR3 is 16 residues long. Trimming pared 4 bases from V and 4 bases from J, leaving 17 bases between. The CDR3 DNA follows: TGTGCCAGCAGCATTGATGTGGGGGCGAGCACCGGGGAGCTGTTTTTT. Its protein product is CASSIDVGASTGELFF.

CDR3 sequence reads: CAISETGSINEQFF. The CDR3, as DNA: TGTGCCATCAGTGAGACGGGTAGTATCAATGAGCAGTTCTTC. This rearrangement joins TRBV10-3 to TRBJ2-1; D gene uncertain. In germline, CDR1 is ENHRY, CDR2 SYGVKD. Trimming shortened V by 2 bases and J by 6 bases, and 11 bases separated the two germline ends. The CDR3 sequence is 14 residues long.

This sequence joins TRBV29-1 and TRBJ1-2; TRBD1 matches at 7 bases. Germline V lookup: CDR1 SQVTM, CDR2 ANQGSEA. With 5 bases clipped from V and 6 bases from J, the junction kept 3 bases outside the gene matches. This CDR3 is 11 amino acids long. CDR3 nucleotide sequence: TGCAGCGTTTGGGGGACAGATGGCTACACCTTC. Its translation: CSVWGTDGYTF.

The V gene is TRBV5-1, the J gene TRBJ2-5; the match to TRBD1 covers 7 bases. Germline-derived CDR1 and CDR2 are SGHRS and YFSETQ. V lost 0 bases to trimming and J lost 1 base; unmatched junction nucleotides: 0. The CDR3 extends over 14 amino acids. As DNA, the CDR3 is TGCGCCAGCAGCTTGGGGGACAGCCAAGAGACCCAGTACTTC. Encoded protein: CASSLGDSQETQYF.

This chain joins TRBV7-3 and TRBJ2-1; D remains unclear. V was cut by 1 base and J by 8 bases, with 9 bases left in between. Germline-derived CDR1 and CDR2 are SGHTA and FQGTGA. The CDR3 runs to 13 residues. The DNA of the CDR3 is TGTGCCAGCAGCTTAAATTTTAGGGATGAGCAGTTCTTC. It specifies CASSLNFRDEQFF.

The CDR3 sequence: CASSQGSRGGAEAFF. CDR3 nucleotides: TGTGCCAGCAGCCAGGGTAGCAGGGGAGGCGCTGAAGCTTTCTTT. The chain combines TRBV3-1 (or the pseudogene TRBV3-2) with TRBJ1-1; D possibly corresponds to TRBD1 (6 bases). The CDR3 contains 15 residues. The germline V gene has CDR1 LGHDT and CDR2 YNNKEL (reference sequence). Deletions cut 3 bases from V and 6 bases from J, with 17 bases between.

V is TRBV9 and J is TRBJ2-1, with 11 bases identical to TRBD2. Germline CDR1 SGDLS, CDR2 YYNGEE. V lost 2 bases, J lost 7 bases, and 5 bases stayed unmatched. This CDR3 is 15 amino acids long. Written as DNA, the CDR3 is TGTGCCAGCAGCGTCACGGGACTAGCGGCGAATGAGCAGTTCTTC. The encoded protein is CASSVTGLAANEQFF.

Remarks on this clone: Sequence at one end of the junction differs from germline and may be a read error. The CDR3 loop is CASSYSNPVWNAEAFF. The CDR3 DNA is TGTGCCAGCAGTTACTCGAATCCAGTTTGGAACGCTGAAGCTTTCTTT. The chain employs TRBV6-2 or TRBV6-3 and TRBJ1-1; no clear D. In germline, CDR1 is MNHEY, CDR2 SVGEGT. This CDR3 has 16 residues.

The chain couples TRBV7-2 to TRBJ2-5, with 10 nucleotides matching TRBD2. The ends lost 2 bases at V and 2 bases at J; junction bases unmatched: 5. CDR1 and CDR2 from the germline V gene are SGHTA and FQGNSA. The CDR3 is made up of 16 amino acids. Here the CDR3 reads CASSLLPAGGQETQYF. The CDR3 DNA is TGTGCCAGCAGCTTACTTCCAGCGGGGGGGCAAGAGACCCAGTACTTC.

The chain joins TRBV4-3 to TRBJ1-3; no clear D. V dropped 3 bases and J dropped 5 bases, with 8 bases sitting between them. CDR1 and CDR2 from the germline V gene are LGHNA and YSLEER. CDR3 size: 13 residues. The CDR3 is CASSQDPRNTIYF. Here the CDR3 DNA reads TGCGCCAGCAGCCAGGATCCGCGAAACACCATATATTTT.

The genes are TRBV5-6 and TRBJ2-7; 10 bases map to TRBD1. V dropped 3 bases and J dropped 6; count of bases not matched to a gene: 12. Germline CDR1 SGHDT, CDR2 YYEEEE. The CDR3 runs 16 residues. In nucleotides, the CDR3 is TGTGCCAGCAGCTCCGTGGTGGGACAGGGGATGCGCGAGCAGTACTTC. Translation gives CASSSVVGQGMREQYF.

The chain couples TRBV12-3 or TRBV12-4 to TRBJ1-4; no definite D call. The CDR3 spans 12 residues. Trimming removed 3 bases from V and 8 bases from J, with 7 bases in between. The CDR3 bases are TGTGCCAGCAGTTTCCTTTCAGAAAAACTGTTTTTT. This gives the protein CASSFLSEKLFF.

The V and J genes are TRBV7-9 and TRBJ2-7; D remains ambiguous. From germline, CDR1 is SEHNR and CDR2 FQNEAQ (reference sequence). V was clipped by 4 bases and J by 0 bases, with 19 bases between them. The CDR3 has 17 amino acids. The chain's CDR3 is CASSSTKTDFSSYEQYF. DNA of the CDR3: TGTGCCAGCAGCTCGACCAAGACGGATTTCAGCTCCTACGAGCAGTACTTC.

The J gene is TRBJ2-1, the V gene TRBV6-2 or TRBV6-3, with D perhaps given as TRBD1 or TRBD2 (5 bases each). The CDR3 contains 16 residues. V dropped 2 bases and J dropped 6 bases, with 17 bases sitting between them. CDR1 and CDR2 from the germline V gene are MNHEY and SVGEGT. CDR3 DNA sequence: TGTGCCAGCAGTTACCTCCGGGGCTTAGGTCTCAATGAGCAGTTCTTC. Protein product: CASSYLRGLGLNEQFF.